This T cell receptor (beta chain) was sequenced for a study of T cell repertoires in cytomegalovirus infection. Background on the study: Based on public TCR beta signatures, there were indications of CMV infection and of a matching HLA type.

Study-wide findings and caveats: Summed frequency of public TCR beta families distinguished CMV carriers with the relevant HLA. In two of eight donors, the top clonotype was HLA-C-restricted CMV-specific.

This CDR3 has 16 amino acids. V dropped 7 bases and J dropped 0; count of bases not matched to a gene: 9. CDR1 is MNHEY, CDR2 SVGEGT, per germline. Comment on this clonotype: Its cognate antigen is unknown.

TCRdb reprocessed the reads with MiXCR, giving one entry per CDR3 protein. This table has a few hundred thousand distinct CDR3 sequences, about a sixth appearing once. This receptor was identified in a human donor in good health (CMV status not recorded). Some clones in this sample may be carry-over from other donors' samples. The genes are TRBV6-2 or TRBV6-3 and TRBJ2-3; 8 nucleotides align to TRBD1. The source material was PBMCs. The CDR3: CASTLRGDRSTDTQYF. CDR3 DNA sequence: TGTGCCAGCACCTTAAGGGGGGACAGGAGCACAGATACGCAGTATTTT.